What follows describes a single T cell receptor beta chain. This CDR3 has 13 amino acids. The ends lost 6 bases at V and 7 bases at J; junction bases unmatched: 7. Germline CDR1 reads SGHNT; CDR2 reads YENEEA. In the authors' workflow: Estimates of nucleated cell counts were drawn from the amplification of reference gene primers. Clones were read by immunoSEQ multiplex PCR, and TCRdb kept only the in-frame ones, dropping some. D and trimming come from the DNA, and the V and J calls and clone size come from that table. Altogether approximately 160,000 clones are present, roughly four fifths being singletons, with the ten largest covering about a tenth. The data originate from a study of blood T cell repertoires in COVID-19. Study-wide context: Samples taken during acute and convalescent COVID-19 were collected in the United States, Italy and Spain. T cells, B-cell-depleted T cells, or PBMCs provided the cDNA or gDNA that served as material.

This clonotype was sampled from a human donor in a cohort sampled during active COVID-19. What was sequenced was peripheral blood. This chain uses TRBV11-3 with TRBJ2-7, with 9 positions matching TRBD1. CDR3 region: CASSPGQGLEQYF. DNA of the CDR3: TGTGCCAGCAGTCCGGGACAGGGCCTTGAGCAGTACTTC.